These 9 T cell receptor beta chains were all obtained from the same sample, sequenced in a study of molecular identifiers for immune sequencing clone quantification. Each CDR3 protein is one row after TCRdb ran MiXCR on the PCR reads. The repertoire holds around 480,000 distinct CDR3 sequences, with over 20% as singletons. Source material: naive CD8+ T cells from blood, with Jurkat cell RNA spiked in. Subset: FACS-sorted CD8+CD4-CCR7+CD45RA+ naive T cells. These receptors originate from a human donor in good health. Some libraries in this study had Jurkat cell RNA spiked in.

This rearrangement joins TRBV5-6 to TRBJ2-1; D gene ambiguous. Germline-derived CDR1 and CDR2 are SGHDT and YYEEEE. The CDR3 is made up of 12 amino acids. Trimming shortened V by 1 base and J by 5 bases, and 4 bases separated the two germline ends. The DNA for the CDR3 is TGTGCCAGCAGCTTGCAGAACAATGAGCAGTTCTTC. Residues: CASSLQNNEQFF.

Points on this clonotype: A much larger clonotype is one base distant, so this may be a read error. The DNA for the CDR3 is TGCGTCAGCAGCCAAGATCGGGCGGGGGGGCTAGGAGAGACCCAGTACTTC. It encodes CVSSQDRAGGLGETQYF. The chain has TRBV4-3 and TRBJ2-5; 9 bases fit TRBD2. Germline CDR1 is LGHNA and CDR2 is YSLEER. This CDR3 has 17 residues.

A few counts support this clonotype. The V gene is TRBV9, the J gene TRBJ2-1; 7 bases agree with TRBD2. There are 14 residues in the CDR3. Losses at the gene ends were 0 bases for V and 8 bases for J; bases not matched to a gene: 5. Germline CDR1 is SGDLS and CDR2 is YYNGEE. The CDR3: CASSVEGGLDEQFF. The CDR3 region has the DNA TGTGCCAGCAGCGTAGAGGGAGGGTTAGATGAGCAGTTCTTC.

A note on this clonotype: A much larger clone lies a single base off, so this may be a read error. The CDR3 loop is CVSNSGRSYEQYF. In DNA form, the CDR3 reads TGTGTCAGCAATTCAGGGCGCTCCTACGAGCAGTACTTC. The genes are TRBV7-9 and TRBJ2-7; tentatively, D is TRBD1 (5 bases). Germline CDR1 reads SEHNR; CDR2 reads FQNEAQ (reference sequence). This CDR3 is 13 amino acids long.

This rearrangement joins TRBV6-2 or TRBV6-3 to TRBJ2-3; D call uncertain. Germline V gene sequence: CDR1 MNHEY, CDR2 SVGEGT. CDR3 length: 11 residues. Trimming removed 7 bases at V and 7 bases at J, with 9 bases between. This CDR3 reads CASTHDYTQYF. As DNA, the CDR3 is TGTGCCAGCACCCACGATTATACGCAGTATTTT.

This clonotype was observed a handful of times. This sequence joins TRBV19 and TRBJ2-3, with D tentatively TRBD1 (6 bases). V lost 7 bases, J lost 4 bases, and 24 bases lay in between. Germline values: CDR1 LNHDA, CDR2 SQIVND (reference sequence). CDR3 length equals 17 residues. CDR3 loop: CASTLSLAGVSADTQYF. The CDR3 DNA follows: TGTGCCAGTACCCTTTCCCTGGCAGGGGTTTCTGCAGATACGCAGTATTTT.

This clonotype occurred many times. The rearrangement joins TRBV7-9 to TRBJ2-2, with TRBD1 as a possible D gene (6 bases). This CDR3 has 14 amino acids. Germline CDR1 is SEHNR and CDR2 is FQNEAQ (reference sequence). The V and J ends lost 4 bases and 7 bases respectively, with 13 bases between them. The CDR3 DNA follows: TGTGCCAGCAGCTCAGACAGGATTCACGGGGAGCTGTTTTTT. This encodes CASSSDRIHGELFF.

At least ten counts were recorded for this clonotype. The CDR3 sequence: CASSPPRGRSGANVLTF. The CDR3, as DNA: TGTGCCAGCAGCCCCCCAAGGGGACGGTCTGGGGCCAACGTCCTGACTTTC. The chain is built from TRBV11-2 and TRBJ2-6; D assignment may be TRBD1 or TRBD2 (5 bases each). This CDR3 spans 17 amino acids. V lost 5 bases to trimming and J lost 1 base, with 15 bases between them. Germline CDR1 and CDR2: SGHAT and FQNNGV. Filled out from reference TRBV11-2 and TRBJ2-6, the complete variable domain reads EAGVAQSPRYKIIEKRQSVAFWCNPISGHATLYWYQQILGQGPKLLIQFQNNGVVDDSQLPKDRFSAERLKGVDSTLKIQPAKLEDSAVYLCASSPPRGRSGANVLTFGAGSRLTVL.

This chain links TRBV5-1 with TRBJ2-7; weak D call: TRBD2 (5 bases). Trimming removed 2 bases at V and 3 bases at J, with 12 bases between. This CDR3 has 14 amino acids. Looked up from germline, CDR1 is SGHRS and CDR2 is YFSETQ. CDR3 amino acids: CASSLPGSYYEQYF. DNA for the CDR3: TGCGCCAGCAGCTTACCGGGAAGTTACTACGAGCAGTACTTC. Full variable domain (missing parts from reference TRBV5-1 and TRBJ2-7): KAGVTQTPRYLIKTRGQQVTLSCSPISGHRSVSWYQQTPGQGLQFLFEYFSETQRNKGNFPGRFSGRQFSNSRSEMNVSTLELGDSALYLCASSLPGSYYEQYFGPGTRLTVT.